The 6 T cell receptor beta chains listed next were all sequenced from one sample in a study of blood T cells in healthy people across ages. Together with a sample-barcoded 5' primer, a J-beta primer mix was included in a second PCR lasting about 7 to 11 cycles. MiXCR, run by TCRdb on the 5' RACE reads, gives a single entry per CDR3 protein. The sample holds hundreds of thousands of distinct CDR3 sequences, over 40% seen once. Sequencing input: blood. The origin of the receptors is a woman aged 80 or over in good health.

Details on this clonotype: This clone may be a read error of a much larger clone one base away. The V call is TRBV20-1, the J call TRBJ1-2; D gene unclear. CDR3 length: 15 residues. The germline gives CDR1 DFQATT, CDR2 SNEGSKA (reference sequence). V was trimmed by 5 bases and J by 0 bases, leaving 16 bases between them. The CDR3 loop reads CSAPGGQAANYGYTF. CDR3 bases: TGCAGTGCTCCCGGTGGCCAGGCGGCTAACTATGGCTACACCTTC.

This chain uses TRBV9 with TRBJ1-5; no clear D. Trimming shortened V by 0 bases and J by 3 bases, and 7 bases separated the two germline ends. The germline gives CDR1 SGDLS, CDR2 YYNGEE. This CDR3 region has 14 residues. CDR3 DNA: TGTGCCAGCAGCGTAGGCACAGACAATCAGCCCCAGCATTTT. Translating it yields CASSVGTDNQPQHF.

Ten or more counts support this clonotype. This chain links TRBV11-2 with TRBJ2-1; TRBD1 might be the D (5 bases). Between the trimmed V and J ends, which lost 3 bases and 10 bases, there was a span of 10 bases. The germline CDR1 and CDR2 sequences are SGHAT and FQNNGV. The CDR3 has 12 residues. CDR3 bases: TGTGCCAGCAGCTTGGGGCCTGGCGAGCAGTTCTTC. Translating it yields CASSLGPGEQFF.

The rearrangement joins TRBV11-2 to TRBJ2-5; no firm D call. This CDR3 is 14 amino acids long. V was cut by 2 bases and J by 11 bases, with 18 bases left in between. Germline-derived CDR1 and CDR2 are SGHAT and FQNNGV. CDR3 sequence reads: CASSLFTAMDEQYF. The CDR3 DNA reads as TGTGCCAGCAGCTTATTCACCGCAATGGATGAGCAGTACTTC. Together with reference TRBV11-2 and TRBJ2-5, the CDR3 gives the full variable domain: EAGVAQSPRYKIIEKRQSVAFWCNPISGHATLYWYQQILGQGPKLLIQFQNNGVVDDSQLPKDRFSAERLKGVDSTLKIQPAKLEDSAVYLCASSLFTAMDEQYFGPGTRLLVL.

The rearrangement links TRBV20-1 to TRBJ2-1; 10 bases line up with TRBD2. Gene TRBJ2-7 matches the end of the DNA better, so the J call may be wrong. From germline, CDR1 is DFQATT and CDR2 SNEGSKA (reference sequence). The length of the CDR3 is 17 residues. The CDR3 nucleotides read TGCAGTGCTAGGGCCGGAGCGGGAGGGGTCTCCTACAATGAGCAGTACTTC. As protein: CSARAGAGGVSYNEQYF.

Remarks on this clonotype: This sequence may be a read error, since a much larger clone differs from it by one base. The rearrangement uses TRBV7-9 and TRBJ2-5; no reliable D call. The CDR3 spans 14 residues. CDR1 is SEHNR and CDR2 is FQNEAQ in the germline V gene (reference sequence). V lost 2 bases to trimming and J lost 4 bases, with 11 bases between them. As DNA, the CDR3 is TGTGCCAGCAGCTTAACCAGGCTGGGAGAGACCCAGTACTTC. It yields the protein CASSLTRLGETQYF.